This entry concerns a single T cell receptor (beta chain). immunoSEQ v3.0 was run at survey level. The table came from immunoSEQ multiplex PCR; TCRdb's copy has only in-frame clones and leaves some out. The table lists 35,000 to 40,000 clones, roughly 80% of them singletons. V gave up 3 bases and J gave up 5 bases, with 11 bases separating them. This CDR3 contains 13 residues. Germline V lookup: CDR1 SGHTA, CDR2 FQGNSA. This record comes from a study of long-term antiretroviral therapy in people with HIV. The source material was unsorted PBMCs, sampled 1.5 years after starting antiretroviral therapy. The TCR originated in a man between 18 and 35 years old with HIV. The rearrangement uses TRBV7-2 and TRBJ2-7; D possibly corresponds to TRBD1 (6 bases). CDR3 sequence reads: CASSFDRQDEQYF. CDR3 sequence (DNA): TGTGCCAGCAGCTTCGACAGGCAAGACGAGCAGTACTTC.